Shown below are 18 T cell receptor beta chains from a single sample sequenced in a study of shared clonotypes between healthy human individuals. The table came from immunoSEQ multiplex PCR; TCRdb's copy has only in-frame clones and leaves some out. The data contain under 600,000 clones, about 80% of them seen just once; the ten biggest clones take up approximately 12%. The sequenced material came from PBMCs. These receptors were collected from a woman in her 40s in good health. Some clones in this sample may be carry-over from other donors' samples.

The CDR3 loop reads CAWKGGAGAGDTQYF. The CDR3 bases are TGTGCCTGGAAGGGTGGAGCGGGAGCCGGAGATACGCAGTATTTT. The chain links TRBV30 to TRBJ2-3; TRBD2 matches at 8 bases. The germline CDR1 and CDR2 sequences are GTSNPN and SVGIG (reference sequence). V was clipped by 4 bases and J by 5 bases; unmatched bases: 11. CDR3 length equals 15 residues.

This clone was detected a few times. V and J are TRBV29-1 and TRBJ1-1, with 10 positions matching TRBD1. V lost 6 bases, J lost 5 bases, and 3 bases stayed unmatched. The length of the CDR3 is 12 residues. The V gene's germline CDR1 is SQVTM and CDR2 ANQGSEA. The chain's CDR3 is CSVRTGGTEAFF. CDR3 nucleotides: TGCAGCGTCAGGACAGGGGGAACTGAAGCTTTCTTT. Filled out from reference TRBV29-1 and TRBJ1-1, the complete variable domain reads SAVISQKPSRDICQRGTSLTIQCQVDSQVTMMFWYRQQPGQSLTLIATANQGSEATYESGFVIDKFPISRPNLTFSTLTVSNMSPEDSSIYLCSVRTGGTEAFFGQGTRLTVV.

The genes are TRBV27 and TRBJ2-1; D not resolved. CDR1 is MNHEY, CDR2 SMNVEV, per germline (reference sequence). V was clipped by 4 bases and J by 5 bases, with 9 bases between them. The CDR3 contains 13 residues. CDR3 amino acids: CASSWRYNNEQFF. Written as DNA, the CDR3 is TGTGCCAGCAGTTGGCGTTACAACAATGAGCAGTTCTTC.

V and J are TRBV5-4 and TRBJ2-1; the match to TRBD2 covers 9 bases. The ends lost 0 bases at V and 1 base at J; junction bases unmatched: 2. Germline lookup yields CDR1 SGHNT and CDR2 YYREEE (reference sequence). The CDR3 loop spans 16 amino acids. The CDR3 protein is CASSLGLAGSYNEQFF. Here the CDR3 DNA reads TGTGCCAGCAGCTTGGGGCTAGCGGGGTCCTACAATGAGCAGTTCTTC.

The chain employs TRBV29-1 and TRBJ2-7; 9 bases fit TRBD2. The ends lost 5 bases at V and 0 bases at J; junction bases unmatched: 2. The CDR3 contains 13 residues. CDR1 and CDR2 (germline): SQVTM, ANQGSEA. The CDR3 sequence is CSVSGRYSYEQYF. CDR3 in DNA: TGCAGCGTTAGCGGGAGGTACTCCTACGAGCAGTACTTC.

This chain uses TRBV7-9 with TRBJ1-1; D possibly corresponds to TRBD1 (5 bases). Germline CDR1 SEHNR, CDR2 FQNEAQ (reference sequence). The V end lost 1 base, the J end lost 1 base, and 10 bases lay between the germline ends. This CDR3 is built from 15 residues. The CDR3 protein is CASSLDQGWNTEAFF. The CDR3 DNA is TGTGCCAGCAGCTTAGATCAGGGATGGAACACTGAAGCTTTCTTT.

This clone was picked up one time. The V and J genes are TRBV9 and TRBJ2-1; tentatively, D is TRBD1 (5 bases). V lost 0 bases and J 9 bases, leaving 13 bases between the germline ends. The CDR3 spans 14 residues. Germline V CDR1 and CDR2: SGDLS, YYNGEE. The CDR3 sequence is CASSVGGRFAEQFF. In nucleotides, the CDR3 is TGTGCCAGCAGCGTAGGGGGCAGGTTTGCTGAGCAGTTCTTC.

The genes are TRBV6-1 and TRBJ1-5; TRBD1 matches at 8 bases. V lost 5 bases to trimming and J lost 5 bases; unmatched junction nucleotides: 2. Per germline, CDR1 MNHNS and CDR2 SASEGT. This CDR3 comprises 13 residues. For the CDR3, the DNA is TGTGCCAGCAGTACGGACAGGGATCAGCCCCAGCATTTT. Residues: CASSTDRDQPQHF.

The CDR3 reads CASSPTSDSYEQYF. CDR3 nucleotide sequence: TGTGCCAGTAGCCCGACTAGCGACTCCTACGAGCAGTACTTC. The V call is TRBV19, the J call TRBJ2-7, with 8 bases that match TRBD2. CDR1 is LNHDA and CDR2 is SQIVND in the germline V gene (reference sequence). The V gene end was trimmed by 6 bases and the J gene end by 0 bases; junction bases not matched to a gene: 4. The CDR3 is 14 residues long.

This chain links TRBV19 with TRBJ2-2, with TRBD2 identical over 10 bases. CDR3 length: 15 residues. Germline CDR1 reads LNHDA; CDR2 reads SQIVND (reference sequence). V shed 5 bases and J 8 bases; nucleotides not matched to a gene: 8. As DNA, the CDR3 is TGTGCCAGTAGTTACGGGGCTAGCGGGAGTGGGGAGCTGTTTTTT. Protein: CASSYGASGSGELFF.

The chain employs TRBV29-1 and TRBJ1-2; the match to TRBD1 covers 7 bases. The CDR3 covers 17 residues. The germline V gene has CDR1 SQVTM and CDR2 ANQGSEA. J was trimmed by 0 bases and V by 0 bases; bases with no gene match: 10. The CDR3 DNA sequence: TGCAGCGTTGAAGAGGACCATTGGGACAGCACTAACTATGGCTACACCTTC. Translated: CSVEEDHWDSTNYGYTF.

This clone was picked up a small number of times. The chain has TRBV28 and TRBJ2-1, with TRBD2 matching 9 bases. The CDR3 has 16 residues. Germline V gene sequence: CDR1 MDHEN, CDR2 SYDVKM. The V gene end was trimmed by 5 bases and the J gene end by 4 bases; junction bases not matched to a gene: 9. The CDR3 reads CASSPRTSGPYNEQFF. For the CDR3, the DNA is TGTGCCAGCAGTCCCCGCACTAGCGGGCCGTACAATGAGCAGTTCTTC.

This chain links TRBV6-5 with TRBJ1-3; D is undetermined. This CDR3 is built from 14 residues. The V gene lost 8 bases and the J gene lost 0 bases, with 11 bases spanning the gap. Germline V gene data show CDR1 as MNHEY and CDR2 as SVGAGI. CDR3 amino acids: CASGSGSSGNTIYF. The CDR3 nucleotides are TGTGCCAGCGGGTCGGGCAGCTCTGGAAACACCATATATTTT.

CDR3 nucleotides: TGTGCCAGCAGCTTAGCGCAATACAATGAGCAGTTCTTC. It translates to CASSLAQYNEQFF. The rearrangement links TRBV7-2 to TRBJ2-1; D unresolved. This CDR3 is 13 amino acids long. Per germline, CDR1 SGHTA and CDR2 FQGNSA. V shed 0 bases and J shed 4 bases, with 4 bases lying between them.

The chain is built from TRBV28 and TRBJ2-1; D remains unclear. Germline CDR1 and CDR2: MDHEN and SYDVKM. This CDR3 has 14 residues. V was pared by 5 bases and J by 3 bases, with 11 bases between. The DNA of the CDR3 is TGTGCCAGCAGTGACTCCTCCAACTACAATGAGCAGTTCTTC. Translating gives CASSDSSNYNEQFF.

V usage is TRBV28 and J usage is TRBJ2-7; D is undetermined. V was shortened by 10 bases and J by 4 bases, with 20 bases between the two germline ends. CDR1 and CDR2 (germline): MDHEN, SYDVKM. The CDR3 spans 14 residues. CDR3 amino acids: CATTLEGSHYEQYF. As DNA, the CDR3 is TGTGCCACCACCCTAGAAGGGTCACATTACGAGCAGTACTTC.

CDR3 loop: CASSKAGITDTQYF. In DNA form, the CDR3 reads TGTGCCAGCAGTAAAGCGGGGATCACAGATACGCAGTATTTT. The rearrangement joins TRBV28 to TRBJ2-3; TRBD2 matches at 7 bases. The germline CDR1 and CDR2 sequences are MDHEN and SYDVKM. CDR3 size: 14 residues. V was pared by 5 bases and J by 2 bases, with 4 bases of the junction left unmatched.

The CDR3 DNA is TGTGCCAGCAGCCAGGGACTAGCAAATGAGCAGTTCTTC. This sequence encodes CASSQGLANEQFF. The chain is built from TRBV7-9 and TRBJ2-1; 9 nucleotides match TRBD2. The germline V gene has CDR1 SEHNR and CDR2 FQNEAQ (reference sequence). The CDR3 has 13 amino acids. Trimming removed 5 bases from V and 7 bases from J; junction bases left unmatched: 3.